This passage covers 22 T cell receptor beta chains from one sample sequenced in a study of blood T cell repertoires in COVID-19. Sequencing was performed with immunoSEQ multiplex PCR; in TCRdb, only in-frame clones are kept and a portion is missing. The sample consists of 50,000 to 75,000 clones, 78% of them appearing once. The sample consisted of peripheral blood. The receptors shown here come from a man aged 60 to 75 with COVID-19, enrolled during active disease.

The V gene is TRBV7-9, the J gene TRBJ2-7; 11 bases map to TRBD1. Germline V CDR1 and CDR2: SEHNR, FQNEAQ (reference sequence). The CDR3 is 14 amino acids. V lost 5 bases to trimming and J lost 5 bases; unmatched junction nucleotides: 5. CDR3 residues: CASSTGTGGNEQYF. CDR3 nucleotide sequence: TGTGCCAGCAGCACCGGGACAGGGGGTAACGAGCAGTACTTC.

The rearrangement uses TRBV2 and TRBJ2-1; 12 nucleotides agree with TRBD2. CDR1 is SNHLY, CDR2 FYNNEI, per germline. The CDR3 is 16 amino acids. The junction had 5 bases not matched to a gene; V was cut back by 6 bases and J by 2 bases. The CDR3 bases are TGTGCCAGCAGAAAACTAGCGGGGGGAACCTACAATGAGCAGTTCTTC. Its translation is CASRKLAGGTYNEQFF.

The chain joins TRBV7-3 to TRBJ2-2; possibly TRBD2 for D (5 bases). Germline CDR1 SGHTA, CDR2 FQGTGA. The V end was cut by 4 bases, the J end by 3 bases, with 9 bases between. The CDR3 contains 14 residues. The CDR3: CASSSRGYTGELFF. For the CDR3, the DNA is TGTGCCAGCAGCTCCCGGGGATACACCGGGGAGCTGTTTTTT.

CDR3 bases: TGTGCCAGCAGTTACGACAGCTCCTATAATTCACCCCTCCACTTT. Translation gives CASSYDSSYNSPLHF. The gene calls are TRBV6-5 and TRBJ1-6; D perhaps matches TRBD1 (5 bases). In germline, CDR1 is MNHEY, CDR2 SVGAGI. This CDR3 has 15 residues. V was pared by 2 bases and J by 0 bases, with 5 bases between.

This sequence joins TRBV27 and TRBJ1-6, with TRBD1 identical over 8 bases. Looked up from germline, CDR1 is MNHEY and CDR2 is SMNVEV (reference sequence). J lost 10 bases, V lost 5 bases, and 16 bases had no gene match. This CDR3 has 17 residues. The CDR3 bases are TGTGCCAGCAGTGCCGGACAGGGAGGAATTCGGGGCTCACCCCTCCACTTT. Encoded protein: CASSAGQGGIRGSPLHF.

The V and J genes are TRBV7-9 and TRBJ2-3; 8 nucleotides line up with TRBD2. V dropped 5 bases and J dropped 4; count of bases not matched to a gene: 8. This CDR3 spans 15 amino acids. Germline lookup yields CDR1 SEHNR and CDR2 FQNEAQ (reference sequence). For the CDR3, the DNA is TGTGCCAGCAGCCGCAAGGGCGGGGGGCCAGATACGCAGTATTTT. It specifies CASSRKGGGPDTQYF.

The chain is built from TRBV7-2 and TRBJ1-5; D perhaps matches TRBD1 (5 bases). V lost 8 bases to trimming and J lost 0 bases, with 14 bases between them. CDR3 length: 15 residues. Germline CDR1 SGHTA, CDR2 FQGNSA. As DNA, the CDR3 is TGTGCCAGCGGCCCCGGGGGGTATAGCAATCAGCCCCAGCATTTT. Amino acids: CASGPGGYSNQPQHF.

Only one count was recorded for this clone. The chain links TRBV11-2 to TRBJ2-2; tentative D call: TRBD1 (5 bases). The CDR3 is 15 amino acids. Germline CDR1 reads SGHAT; CDR2 reads FQNNGV. V was pared by 5 bases and J by 3 bases, with 13 bases between. DNA of the CDR3: TGTGCCAGCAGCCCTTACAGGCCCGACACCGGGGAGCTGTTTTTT. It codes for CASSPYRPDTGELFF. The whole variable domain, filled in from reference TRBV11-2 and TRBJ2-2, reads EAGVAQSPRYKIIEKRQSVAFWCNPISGHATLYWYQQILGQGPKLLIQFQNNGVVDDSQLPKDRFSAERLKGVDSTLKIQPAKLEDSAVYLCASSPYRPDTGELFFGEGSRLTVL.

The chain couples TRBV6-2 or TRBV6-3 to TRBJ2-7; maybe TRBD1 (6 bases). This CDR3 is built from 13 residues. V was shortened by 2 bases and J by 7 bases, with 12 bases between the two germline ends. Germline V gene lookup returns CDR1 MNHEY and CDR2 SVGEGT. The CDR3 loop is CASSYGLQGEQYF. The CDR3 DNA sequence: TGTGCCAGCAGTTACGGACTGCAGGGGGAGCAGTACTTC.

This rearrangement joins TRBV29-1 to TRBJ2-1; D is undetermined. Germline CDR1 and CDR2: SQVTM and ANQGSEA. V was clipped by 3 bases and J by 8 bases, with 11 bases between them. The CDR3 is 12 residues long. CDR3: CSVDLLADEQFF. CDR3 coding DNA: TGCAGCGTTGATTTGCTGGCCGATGAGCAGTTCTTC.

The V and J genes are TRBV28 and TRBJ2-6; a possible D gene is TRBD1 (6 bases). V lost 6 bases to trimming and J lost 4 bases, with 13 bases between them. From germline, CDR1 is MDHEN and CDR2 SYDVKM. The CDR3 runs to 15 residues. CDR3 sequence: CASSAQGRGANVLTF. CDR3 bases: TGTGCCAGCAGCGCTCAGGGGAGAGGGGCCAACGTCCTGACTTTC.

The chain couples TRBV29-1 to TRBJ2-3; the D gene is possibly TRBD2 (5 bases). V was pared by 4 bases and J by 0 bases, with 8 bases between. CDR1 SQVTM and CDR2 ANQGSEA come from the germline V gene. This CDR3 is built from 13 residues. The CDR3 spells CSVARESTDTQYF. The CDR3 bases are TGCAGCGTTGCGAGGGAAAGCACAGATACGCAGTATTTT.

The chain employs TRBV5-1 and TRBJ2-1; 11 bases are a match to TRBD2. Germline V lookup: CDR1 SGHRS, CDR2 YFSETQ. With V trimmed by 6 bases and J by 5 bases, 7 bases remained unmatched. The CDR3 is 15 amino acids. CDR3 bases: TGCGCCAGCAAGCCACTAGCGGGAGTCAACAATGAGCAGTTCTTC. Its translation is CASKPLAGVNNEQFF.

V is TRBV28 and J is TRBJ1-2; 8 positions match TRBD1. The CDR3 length is 16 residues. CDR1 and CDR2 (germline): MDHEN, SYDVKM. After removal of 5 bases from V and 2 bases from J, the junction contained 10 bases not matched to a gene. As DNA, the CDR3 is TGTGCCAGCAGTGGGGGACAGGTTATATTAAACTATGGCTACACCTTC. This translates into CASSGGQVILNYGYTF.

The chain joins TRBV6-5 to TRBJ2-7, with 8 bases identical to TRBD2. This CDR3 contains 13 residues. Germline trimming cut 7 bases from V and 7 bases from J; bases unmatched to any gene: 9. Germline V CDR1 and CDR2: MNHEY, SVGAGI. The CDR3 spells CASNLKREWEQYF. The CDR3 nucleotides are TGTGCCAGCAACCTCAAGCGGGAGTGGGAGCAGTACTTC.

This clone is a singleton in its sample. The V call is TRBV5-6, the J call TRBJ2-7; D possibly corresponds to TRBD2 (6 bases). Germline V CDR1 and CDR2: SGHDT, YYEEEE. The V and J ends lost 4 bases and 2 bases respectively, with 13 bases between them. The CDR3 loop spans 14 amino acids. CDR3 nucleotide sequence: TGTGCCAGCAGCACCTACGGAGGGGCCTACGAGCAGTACTTC. Translated: CASSTYGGAYEQYF.

This clone appeared once. The gene calls are TRBV5-1 and TRBJ1-2; TRBD1 might be the D (5 bases). Trimming shortened V by 2 bases and J by 0 bases, and 11 bases separated the two germline ends. This CDR3 has 15 residues. CDR1 and CDR2 from the germline V gene are SGHRS and YFSETQ. The CDR3 sequence is CASSLGGAANYGYTF. CDR3 in DNA: TGCGCCAGCAGCTTAGGAGGGGCAGCTAACTATGGCTACACCTTC.

The chain uses TRBV29-1 and TRBJ1-6, with 9 nucleotides matching TRBD1. The CDR3 is made up of 17 amino acids. Germline assignment: CDR1 SQVTM and CDR2 ANQGSEA. The V gene end was trimmed by 4 bases and the J gene end by 0 bases; junction bases not matched to a gene: 7. DNA of the CDR3: TGCAGCGTTGGGGGACAGGGTGTCGGCTCCTATAATTCACCCCTCCACTTT. Its protein is CSVGGQGVGSYNSPLHF.

DNA for the CDR3: TGTGCCTGGAGTGCCCGGGACAGGGGAACCTATAATTCACCCCTCCACTTT. It codes for CAWSARDRGTYNSPLHF. This chain uses TRBV30 with TRBJ1-6, with 10 nucleotides matching TRBD1. The trim removed 1 base at V and 2 bases at J, leaving 5 bases unmatched. CDR1 and CDR2 from the germline V gene are GTSNPN and SVGIG (reference sequence). The CDR3 sequence is 17 residues long.

The chain carries TRBV5-1 and TRBJ1-1; D is ambiguous. CDR1 is SGHRS and CDR2 is YFSETQ in the germline V gene. Trimming stripped 0 bases from V and 0 bases from J, with 6 bases between. The CDR3 totals 14 residues. The CDR3 nucleotides are TGCGCCAGCAGCTTGGAACCTATGAACACTGAAGCTTTCTTT. The encoded protein is CASSLEPMNTEAFF.

V is TRBV5-1 and J is TRBJ2-5, with TRBD2 matching over 8 bases. The CDR3 sequence is 16 residues long. Germline values: CDR1 SGHRS, CDR2 YFSETQ. V shed 5 bases and J 5 bases; nucleotides not matched to a gene: 14. The CDR3 DNA is TGCGCCAGCAGACCCGCCGGGGGGGGGCCCCAGGAGACCCAGTACTTC. Protein sequence: CASRPAGGGPQETQYF.

The chain is built from TRBV30 and TRBJ2-2, with 10 bases matching TRBD1. The CDR3 is 16 residues long. Germline V CDR1 and CDR2: GTSNPN, SVGIG (reference sequence). V lost 3 bases to trimming and J lost 6 bases; unmatched junction nucleotides: 10. The CDR3 loop is CAWRQPGTGDAGELFF. The CDR3 DNA is TGTGCCTGGAGGCAACCCGGGACAGGGGATGCCGGGGAGCTGTTTTTT.